These 23 T cell receptor beta chains came from one sample sequenced in a study of shared clonotypes between healthy human individuals. Profiled with immunoSEQ multiplex PCR; TCRdb holds only in-frame clones, not every one. The sample has some 1 million clones, 60% to 80% seen once. The sequenced material came from memory CD4+ T cells sorted from blood. Subset described: CD45RA-negative fraction. These receptors were collected from a man aged 18 to 35 in good health.

The V call is TRBV4-1, the J call TRBJ1-4; D not certain. Per the germline V gene, CDR1 is MGHRA and CDR2 is YSYEKL. Trimming took off 1 base at V and 2 bases at J, with 8 bases between the two ends. CDR3 length: 15 amino acids. The CDR3 sequence: CASSQAGITNEKLFF. The CDR3 DNA reads TGCGCCAGCAGCCAAGCCGGGATTACTAATGAAAAACTGTTTTTT.

The chain uses TRBV28 and TRBJ2-5, with 7 bases identical to TRBD1. This CDR3 is 18 amino acids long. With V trimmed by 3 bases and J by 2 bases, 15 bases remained unmatched. The V gene's germline CDR1 is MDHEN and CDR2 SYDVKM. CDR3 DNA: TGTGCCAGCAGTTTTTTTCTCGGGGCCACAGGGGCACAAGAGACCCAGTACTTC. Its protein product is CASSFFLGATGAQETQYF.

This chain connects TRBV11-2 to TRBJ2-7; D unclear. The CDR3 is 13 residues long. V was clipped by 5 bases and J by 6 bases, with 14 bases between them. Germline V gene sequence: CDR1 SGHAT, CDR2 FQNNGV. The CDR3 sequence: CASSHPRTPEQYF. DNA of the CDR3: TGTGCCAGCAGCCATCCAAGGACGCCCGAGCAGTACTTC.

The chain uses TRBV28 and TRBJ1-2; unclear D gene. The CDR3 is made up of 14 amino acids. Germline values: CDR1 MDHEN, CDR2 SYDVKM. The V and J ends lost 3 bases and 6 bases respectively, with 14 bases between them. The CDR3 loop reads CASSLVGLTHGYTF. For the CDR3, the DNA is TGTGCCAGCAGTTTGGTCGGTCTAACCCATGGCTACACCTTC.

The rearrangement links TRBV7-6 to TRBJ2-1, with 12 bases aligning to TRBD2. CDR1 is SGHVS and CDR2 is FNYEAQ in the germline V gene. The CDR3 has 13 residues. V was pared by 1 base and J by 15 bases, with 4 bases of the junction left unmatched. The CDR3 DNA is TGTGCCAGCAGCTTAGGACTAGCGGGAGAACCGTTCTTC. Translated, it gives CASSLGLAGEPFF.

This clone was observed a few times. The DNA for the CDR3 is TGCGCCAGCAGCCAAGGGGCGGGGACCGCCCAGTACTTC. It encodes CASSQGAGTAQYF. The V gene is TRBV4-3, the J gene TRBJ2-7, with a possible D match to TRBD2 (6 bases). V lost 1 base and J lost 10, with 14 bases in between. From germline, CDR1 is LGHNA and CDR2 YSLEER. The CDR3 extends over 13 amino acids.

The chain uses TRBV6-5 and TRBJ1-6, with D possibly TRBD1 on 6 matching bases. V was pared by 0 bases and J by 7 bases, with 13 bases between. CDR1 and CDR2 from the germline V gene are MNHEY and SVGAGI. CDR3 length equals 16 residues. In DNA form, the CDR3 reads TGTGCCAGCAGTTACTCGATTCAGGGGTCCAATTCACCCCTCCACTTT. Its protein is CASSYSIQGSNSPLHF.

V is TRBV9 and J is TRBJ1-2; 7 nucleotides match TRBD1. The V segment lost 4 bases and the J segment 5 bases; nucleotides outside the gene matches: 8. Germline CDR1 reads SGDLS; CDR2 reads YYNGEE. CDR3 length equals 14 residues. CDR3 nucleotides: TGTGCCAGCAGCCCACAACAGGGGAGGTATGGCTACACCTTC. Its protein product is CASSPQQGRYGYTF.

J is TRBJ1-2 and V is TRBV10-3; possibly TRBD1 for D (5 bases). Trimming pared 0 bases from V and 4 bases from J, leaving 9 bases between. Per germline, CDR1 ENHRY and CDR2 SYGVKD. The CDR3 has 14 amino acids. DNA of the CDR3: TGTGCCATCAGTGAGTCTGAGGGGATCTATGGCTACACCTTC. This translates into CAISESEGIYGYTF.

This clone was found once. The CDR3, as DNA: TGTGCCAGCTCACAACAGGGAAACACCGGGGAGCTGTTTTTT. This translates into CASSQQGNTGELFF. This chain connects TRBV18 to TRBJ2-2, with TRBD1 as a possible D gene (6 bases). The CDR3 is 14 residues long. V lost 4 bases and J 2 bases, leaving 8 bases between the germline ends. Germline V CDR1 and CDR2: KGHSH, LQKENI.

The chain employs TRBV15 and TRBJ1-6; 9 nucleotides align to TRBD1. After removal of 1 base from V and 10 bases from J, the junction contained 2 bases not matched to a gene. CDR3 length: 14 residues. CDR1 and CDR2 from the germline V gene are LNHNV and YYDKDF (reference sequence). The CDR3 region is CATSRGQGGSPLHF. As DNA, the CDR3 is TGTGCCACCAGCAGAGGACAGGGGGGATCACCCCTCCACTTT.

This chain uses TRBV30 with TRBJ2-7; D is possibly TRBD1 (6 bases). The CDR3 sequence is 12 residues long. Deletions cut 4 bases from V and 4 bases from J, with 11 bases between. The germline CDR1 and CDR2 sequences are GTSNPN and SVGIG (reference sequence). CDR3 protein: CAWTTGGYEQYF. For the CDR3, the DNA is TGTGCCTGGACGACAGGTGGTTACGAGCAGTACTTC.

This sequence joins TRBV6-1 and TRBJ1-5; D unresolved. The CDR3 runs 15 residues. The V and J ends lost 0 bases and 5 bases respectively, with 11 bases between them. The germline gives CDR1 MNHNS, CDR2 SASEGT. The CDR3 sequence: CASSEASGLHQPQHF. The CDR3 DNA sequence: TGTGCCAGCAGTGAAGCTTCGGGCCTCCATCAGCCCCAGCATTTT.

A remark on this clone: This CDR3 is also generated by other DNA sequences in the sample. The chain couples TRBV5-1 to TRBJ2-7; D gene uncertain. The germline gives CDR1 SGHRS, CDR2 YFSETQ. The CDR3 consists of 13 residues. Deletions cut 0 bases from V and 4 bases from J, with 8 bases between. The CDR3 bases are TGCGCCAGCAGCTTGGGTCAGTTATACGAGCAGTACTTC. As protein: CASSLGQLYEQYF.

The chain joins TRBV7-9 to TRBJ2-1; D remains unclear. In germline, CDR1 is SEHNR, CDR2 FQNEAQ (reference sequence). This CDR3 comprises 15 residues. V was shortened by 3 bases and J by 0 bases, with 9 bases between the two germline ends. The CDR3 DNA reads TGTGCCAGCAGCTTCGACCGAATCTCCTACAATGAGCAGTTCTTC. Its translation: CASSFDRISYNEQFF. The variable domain in full, completed from reference TRBV7-9 and TRBJ2-1, reads DTGVSQNPRHKITKRGQNVTFRCDPISEHNRLYWYRQTLGQGPEFLTYFQNEAQLEKSRLLSDRFSAERPKGSFSTLEIQRTEQGDSAMYLCASSFDRISYNEQFFGPGTRLTVL.

V is TRBV28 and J is TRBJ2-5; no clear D gene. The CDR3 consists of 11 residues. Germline V gene data show CDR1 as MDHEN and CDR2 as SYDVKM. Trimming removed 7 bases from V and 13 bases from J, with 16 bases in between. In DNA form, the CDR3 reads TGTGCCAGCACCTCTTTGGGGTATCCGTACTTC. It encodes CASTSLGYPYF.

This clone was seen more than once but under ten times. The J gene is TRBJ1-5, the V gene TRBV27, with unresolved D. CDR1 and CDR2 (germline): MNHEY, SMNVEV (reference sequence). V was shortened by 0 bases and J by 3 bases, with 9 bases between the two germline ends. The CDR3 covers 15 residues. This CDR3 reads CASSLSGGSNQPQHF. In DNA, the CDR3 is TGTGCCAGCAGTTTATCAGGCGGATCCAATCAGCCCCAGCATTTT.

This clone showed up just a few times. The chain links TRBV4-1 to TRBJ2-2, with 8 positions matching TRBD2. The CDR3 length is 16 residues. V lost 4 bases and J lost 3; bases outside the gene matches: 7. Per the germline V gene, CDR1 is MGHRA and CDR2 is YSYEKL. CDR3 sequence reads: CASSRTSSDYTGELFF. In DNA form, the CDR3 reads TGCGCCAGCAGCCGGACTAGCTCGGACTACACCGGGGAGCTGTTTTTT.

This clone came up once. This clone may be a read error of a much larger clone one base away. Distinct nucleotide sequences in the sample also encode this CDR3. The rearrangement uses TRBV9 and TRBJ2-5, with a tentative D call TRBD2 (5 bases). Between the trimmed V and J ends, which lost 3 bases and 5 bases, there was a span of 17 bases. The length of the CDR3 is 15 residues. Germline V CDR1 and CDR2: SGDLS, YYNGEE. This CDR3 reads CASSAVTGGQETQYF. The CDR3 region has the DNA TGTGCCAGCAGCGCTGTGACGGGCGGGCAGGAGACCCAGTACTTC.

The genes are TRBV30 and TRBJ2-3; 14 bases are shared with TRBD2. V shed 7 bases and J 5 bases; nucleotides not matched to a gene: 8. Per the germline V gene, CDR1 is GTSNPN and CDR2 is SVGIG (reference sequence). The CDR3 length is 15 residues. Here the CDR3 DNA reads TGTGCCTCCAAGACTAGCGGGAGGGCCAGAGATACGCAGTATTTT. This translates into CASKTSGRARDTQYF.

The rearrangement uses TRBV29-1 and TRBJ2-1; tentative D call: TRBD1 (6 bases). With 8 bases removed from V and 5 bases from J, the gap between germline ends came to 16 bases. CDR3 size: 13 residues. The V gene's germline CDR1 is SQVTM and CDR2 ANQGSEA. The CDR3 protein is CSTTGDKHNEQFF. The CDR3 nucleotides read TGCAGCACGACCGGGGACAAACACAATGAGCAGTTCTTC.

This clone was picked up a small number of times. The same CDR3 arises from other DNA sequences in this sample as well. The chain uses TRBV9 and TRBJ2-3; D not certain. Germline-derived CDR1 and CDR2 are SGDLS and YYNGEE. This CDR3 is built from 14 residues. V gave up 1 base and J gave up 3 bases, with 9 bases separating them. CDR3: CASSVLGSTDTQYF. The CDR3 DNA reads as TGTGCCAGCAGCGTATTAGGGTCAACAGATACGCAGTATTTT.

This clone is a singleton in its sample. CDR3 residues: CASSLMGFATDTEAFF. In DNA form, the CDR3 reads TGCGCCAGCAGCTTGATGGGGTTTGCTACGGACACTGAAGCTTTCTTT. The J gene is TRBJ1-1, the V gene TRBV5-1; D gene ambiguous. V lost 1 base and J lost 3, with 16 bases in between. The CDR3 is made up of 16 amino acids. From germline, CDR1 is SGHRS and CDR2 YFSETQ.